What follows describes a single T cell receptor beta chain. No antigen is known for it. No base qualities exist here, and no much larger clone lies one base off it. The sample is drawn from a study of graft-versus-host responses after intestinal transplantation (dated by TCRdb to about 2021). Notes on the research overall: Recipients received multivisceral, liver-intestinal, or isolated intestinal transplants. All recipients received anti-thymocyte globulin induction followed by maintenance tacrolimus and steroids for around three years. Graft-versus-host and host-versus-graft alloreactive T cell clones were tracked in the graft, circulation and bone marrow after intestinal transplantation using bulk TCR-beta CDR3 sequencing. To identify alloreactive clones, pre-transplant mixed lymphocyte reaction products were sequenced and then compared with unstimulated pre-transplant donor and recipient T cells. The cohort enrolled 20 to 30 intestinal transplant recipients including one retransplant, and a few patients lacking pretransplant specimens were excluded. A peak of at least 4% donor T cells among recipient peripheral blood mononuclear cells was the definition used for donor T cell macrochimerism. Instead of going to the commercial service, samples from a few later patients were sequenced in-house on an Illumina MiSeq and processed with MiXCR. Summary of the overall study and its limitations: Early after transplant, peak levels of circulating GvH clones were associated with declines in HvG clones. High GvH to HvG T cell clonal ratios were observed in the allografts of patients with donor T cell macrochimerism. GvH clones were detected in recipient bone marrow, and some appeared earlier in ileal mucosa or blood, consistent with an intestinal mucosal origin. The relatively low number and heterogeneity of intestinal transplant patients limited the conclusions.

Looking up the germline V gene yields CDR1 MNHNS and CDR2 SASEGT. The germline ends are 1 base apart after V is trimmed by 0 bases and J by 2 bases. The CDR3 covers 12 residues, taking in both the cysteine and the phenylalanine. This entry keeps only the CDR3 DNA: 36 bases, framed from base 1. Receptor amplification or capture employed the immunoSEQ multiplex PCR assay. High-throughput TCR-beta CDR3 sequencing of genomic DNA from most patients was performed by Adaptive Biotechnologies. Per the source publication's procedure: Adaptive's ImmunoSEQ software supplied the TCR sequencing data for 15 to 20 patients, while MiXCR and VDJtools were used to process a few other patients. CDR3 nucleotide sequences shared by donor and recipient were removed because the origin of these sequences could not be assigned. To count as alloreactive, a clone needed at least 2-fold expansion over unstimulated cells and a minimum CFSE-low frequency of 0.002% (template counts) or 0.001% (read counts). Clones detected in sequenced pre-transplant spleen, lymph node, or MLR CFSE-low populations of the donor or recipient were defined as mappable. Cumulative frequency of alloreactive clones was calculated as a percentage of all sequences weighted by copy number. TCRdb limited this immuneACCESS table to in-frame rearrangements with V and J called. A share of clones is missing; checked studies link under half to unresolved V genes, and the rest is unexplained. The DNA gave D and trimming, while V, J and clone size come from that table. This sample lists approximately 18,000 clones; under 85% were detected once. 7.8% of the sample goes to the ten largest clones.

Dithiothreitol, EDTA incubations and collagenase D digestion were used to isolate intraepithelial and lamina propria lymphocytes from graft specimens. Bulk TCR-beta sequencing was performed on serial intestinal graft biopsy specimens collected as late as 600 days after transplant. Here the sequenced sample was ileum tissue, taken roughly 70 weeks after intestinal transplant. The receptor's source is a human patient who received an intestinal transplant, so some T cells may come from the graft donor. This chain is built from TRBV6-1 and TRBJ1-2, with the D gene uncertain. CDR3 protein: CASSEANYGYTF. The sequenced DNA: TGTGCCAGCAGTGAAGCCAACTATGGCTACACCTTC.